What follows are 21 T cell receptor beta chains derived from one specimen sequenced in a study of blood T cells in healthy people across ages. Using a J-beta primer mix together with a sample-barcoded 5' primer, a second PCR was run for roughly 6 to 12 cycles. TCRdb re-called the 5' RACE reads with MiXCR, one entry per CDR3 protein. The sample includes hundreds of thousands of distinct CDR3 sequences, under 30% of them seen just once. The same specimen was also included in a second study, on T cells of mothers and their children.

The specimen was blood. All receptors derive from a boy younger than 18 in good health.

The chain joins TRBV5-4 to TRBJ2-3; 7 nucleotides line up with TRBD2. The CDR3 runs 16 residues. Germline lookup yields CDR1 SGHNT and CDR2 YYREEE (reference sequence). After removal of 10 bases from V and 0 bases from J, the junction contained 14 bases not matched to a gene. The CDR3 loop reads CAWGGVRVTSTDTQYF. Here the CDR3 DNA reads TGTGCCTGGGGGGGTGTAAGGGTTACCAGCACAGATACGCAGTATTTT. Variable domain in full (rest from reference TRBV5-4 and TRBJ2-3): ETGVTQSPTHLIKTRGQQVTLRCSSQSGHNTVSWYQQALGQGPQFIFQYYREEENGRGNFPPRFSGLQFPNYSSELNVNALELDDSALYLCAWGGVRVTSTDTQYFGPGTRLTVL.

This clonotype was seen more than once but under ten times. This sequence joins TRBV27 and TRBJ2-2, with TRBD2 matching 10 bases. V trimming: 2 bases; J trimming: 6 bases; junction bases outside the gene matches: 12. The CDR3 has 18 residues. The germline V gene encodes CDR1 MNHEY and CDR2 SMNVEV (reference sequence). For the CDR3, the DNA is TGTGCCAGCAGTTTAGCTAGCGGGAGTTTTCAGTCCTCCGGGGAGCTGTTTTTT. Protein product: CASSLASGSFQSSGELFF.

In its sample, this clonotype was seen a few times. The V call is TRBV7-9, the J call TRBJ1-5; the D is unclear. Germline V gene data show CDR1 as SEHNR and CDR2 as FQNEAQ (reference sequence). The V and J ends lost 5 bases and 7 bases respectively, with 12 bases between them. The CDR3 consists of 13 residues. Written as DNA, the CDR3 is TGTGCCAGCAGCCTTCTGAATGAGCAGCCCCAGCATTTT. Protein: CASSLLNEQPQHF. The whole variable domain, filled in from reference TRBV7-9 and TRBJ1-5, reads DTGVSQNPRHKITKRGQNVTFRCDPISEHNRLYWYRQTLGQGPEFLTYFQNEAQLEKSRLLSDRFSAERPKGSFSTLEIQRTEQGDSAMYLCASSLLNEQPQHFGDGTRLSIL.

This clonotype occurred a few times. V is TRBV4-3 and J is TRBJ2-3; D is uncertain. CDR1 is LGHNA and CDR2 is YSLEER in the germline V gene. V was pared by 4 bases and J by 2 bases, with 10 bases between. The CDR3 extends over 14 amino acids. The CDR3 sequence is CASSPHLHTDTQYF. CDR3 in DNA: TGCGCCAGCAGCCCCCATCTCCACACAGATACGCAGTATTTT.

This chain uses TRBV12-3 or TRBV12-4 with TRBJ2-1, with D hard to call. The DNA matches TRBJ2-5 better at its end, which makes the J call doubtful. This CDR3 comprises 14 residues. As DNA, the CDR3 is TGTGCCAGCAGTTTAGGACTGACGTCGGAGACCCAGTACTTC. It yields the protein CASSLGLTSETQYF.

This clonotype showed up just a few times. J is TRBJ2-5 and V is TRBV20-1, with D possibly being TRBD2 (6 bases). The DNA end favors TRBJ2-7, so the J call may be wrong. CDR1 is DFQATT and CDR2 is SNEGSKA in the germline V gene (reference sequence). This CDR3 contains 14 residues. The CDR3 loop reads CSARDPGVSYEQYF. In DNA form, the CDR3 reads TGCAGTGCTAGAGATCCGGGGGTCTCCTACGAGCAGTACTTC.

This chain uses TRBV6-6 with TRBJ2-1; D remains unclear. The CDR3 is 12 residues long. V was cut by 10 bases and J by 5 bases, with 12 bases left in between. Germline V gives CDR1 MNHNY, CDR2 SVGAGI (reference sequence). The CDR3 DNA is TGTGCCACCTCCATGGCGAACAATGAGCAGTTCTTC. Residues: CATSMANNEQFF.

V gene TRBV2 combines with J gene TRBJ2-2; 9 bases are shared with TRBD1. Germline CDR1 SNHLY, CDR2 FYNNEI. Trimming cost V 5 bases and J 6 bases; bases outside gene matches: 4. This CDR3 region has 14 residues. CDR3 nucleotide sequence: TGTGCCAGCAGTCGGGACAGGGTGGCCGGGGAGCTGTTTTTT. It translates to CASSRDRVAGELFF.

The rearrangement joins TRBV7-2 to TRBJ2-2, with TRBD1 matching over 10 bases. The germline CDR1 and CDR2 sequences are SGHTA and FQGNSA. This CDR3 spans 15 amino acids. J lost 8 bases, V lost 2 bases, and 5 bases had no gene match. In DNA form, the CDR3 reads TGTGCCAGCAGCTTATCGACAGGGGGCAAGGGGGAGCTGTTTTTT. Amino acid sequence: CASSLSTGGKGELFF. The variable domain in full, with the rest retrieved from reference TRBV7-2 and TRBJ2-2, is GAGVSQSPSNKVTEKGKDVELRCDPISGHTALYWYRQSLGQGLEFLIYFQGNSAPDKSGLPSDRFSAERTGGSVSTLTIQRTQQEDSAVYLCASSLSTGGKGELFFGEGSRLTVL.

The V call is TRBV10-3, the J call TRBJ2-5; 9 nucleotides agree with TRBD2. The J call may be mistaken, given a closer DNA end match to TRBJ2-7. This CDR3 is built from 14 residues. Germline V CDR1 and CDR2: ENHRY, SYGVKD. As DNA, the CDR3 is TGTGCCATCAGTGTCGGCGGGGGGGCCTACGAGCAGTACTTC. Its protein is CAISVGGGAYEQYF.

The V call is TRBV18, the J call TRBJ1-1; D not resolved. The germline gives CDR1 KGHSH, CDR2 LQKENI. The V end lost 6 bases, the J end lost 1 base, and 12 bases lay between the germline ends. This CDR3 is 14 amino acids long. The CDR3 loop reads CASSNRRTNTEAFF. The CDR3 DNA follows: TGTGCCAGCTCGAACCGGCGGACGAACACTGAAGCTTTCTTT.

J is TRBJ1-1 and V is TRBV20-1; D might be TRBD1 (6 bases). Germline CDR1 is DFQATT and CDR2 is SNEGSKA (reference sequence). The CDR3 totals 12 residues. V was pared by 5 bases and J by 4 bases, with 11 bases between. The CDR3 nucleotides are TGCAGTGCTGCTACAGGGACCACTGAAGCTTTCTTT. It specifies CSAATGTTEAFF.

This clonotype was seen more than once but under ten times. The chain is built from TRBV7-9 and TRBJ2-5, with 7 bases identical to TRBD1. Judging by the DNA end, TRBJ2-1 fits better; the J call may be wrong. The CDR3 sequence is 16 residues long. Germline V lookup: CDR1 SEHNR, CDR2 FQNEAQ (reference sequence). The CDR3 DNA is TGTGCCAGCAGCTTAGCATCAGACAGGGAGAAAGATGAGCAGTTCTTC. This codes for CASSLASDREKDEQFF.

Regarding this clonotype: One junction end does not reproduce the germline sequence, and a read error may be involved. CDR3 nucleotide sequence: TGTGCCAGCAGTCCTCCGGGACATGGCCACACCTTC. Translated, it gives CASSPPGHGHTF. This chain joins TRBV2 and TRBJ1-2; possibly TRBD1 for D (6 bases). The germline CDR1 and CDR2 sequences are SNHLY and FYNNEI. This CDR3 contains 12 residues. The whole variable domain, filled in from reference TRBV2 and TRBJ1-2, reads EPEVTQTPSHQVTQMGQEVILRCVPISNHLYFYWYRQILGQKVEFLVSFYNNEISEKSEIFDDQFSVERPDGSNFTLKIRSTKLEDSAMYFCASSPPGHGHTFGSGTRLTVV.

This clonotype has only one observation. V usage is TRBV9 and J usage is TRBJ1-6; the match to TRBD1 covers 10 bases. Germline V CDR1 and CDR2: SGDLS, YYNGEE. The CDR3 runs 16 residues. V lost 0 bases, J lost 7 bases, and 4 bases stayed unmatched. The CDR3 is CASSVATGQGNSPLHF. The CDR3 bases are TGTGCCAGCAGCGTAGCTACGGGACAGGGGAATTCACCCCTCCACTTT.

In this sample, this clonotype turned up a few times. This chain uses TRBV20-1 with TRBJ1-5; no firm D call. V lost 5 bases and J lost 2, with 7 bases in between. Germline CDR1 is DFQATT and CDR2 is SNEGSKA (reference sequence). The length of the CDR3 is 12 residues. CDR3 region: CSAGRGNQPQHF. The CDR3 bases are TGCAGTGCTGGGCGGGGCAATCAGCCCCAGCATTTT.

As DNA, the CDR3 is TGTGCCAGCAGCTTGGAGCGGGCGAACACCGGGGAGCTGTTTTTT. Residues: CASSLERANTGELFF. The J gene is TRBJ2-2, the V gene TRBV5-5, with TRBD2 as a possible D gene (6 bases). This CDR3 contains 15 residues. CDR1 is SGHKS, CDR2 YYEKEE, per germline (reference sequence). V was trimmed by 0 bases and J by 0 bases, leaving 6 bases between them. Based on the CDR3 plus reference TRBV5-5 and TRBJ2-2, the full variable domain is DAGVTQSPTHLIKTRGQQVTLRCSPISGHKSVSWYQQVLGQGPQFIFQYYEKEERGRGNFPDRFSARQFPNYSSELNVNALLLGDSALYLCASSLERANTGELFFGEGSRLTVL.

This clonotype has only a few counts. The V and J genes are TRBV5-1 and TRBJ2-5; weak D call: TRBD2 (5 bases). V was clipped by 1 base and J by 1 base, with 8 bases between them. Per germline, CDR1 SGHRS and CDR2 YFSETQ. The CDR3 is made up of 14 amino acids. CDR3 protein: CASSLNGIQETQYF. The DNA of the CDR3 is TGCGCCAGCAGCTTGAACGGGATCCAAGAGACCCAGTACTTC.

The chain carries TRBV28 and TRBJ2-3; D unclear. Between the trimmed V and J ends, which lost 6 bases and 0 bases, there was a span of 7 bases. CDR1 is MDHEN and CDR2 is SYDVKM in the germline V gene. The CDR3 runs to 13 residues. The CDR3 spells CASRTPSTDTQYF. CDR3 sequence (DNA): TGTGCCAGCAGGACACCTAGCACAGATACGCAGTATTTT.

This clonotype came up many times. CDR3 bases: TGTGCCAGCAGCTCTACCGGGACTAGCGGAAATGAGCAGTTCTTC. Translated, it gives CASSSTGTSGNEQFF. The rearrangement joins TRBV7-2 to TRBJ2-1; TRBD2 agrees at 11 bases. J was trimmed by 7 bases and V by 4 bases; bases with no gene match: 6. The CDR3 consists of 15 residues. The V gene's germline CDR1 is SGHTA and CDR2 FQGNSA.

V gene TRBV27 combines with J gene TRBJ1-2; possible D gene TRBD1, 5 bases. CDR3 length equals 14 residues. Germline CDR1 reads MNHEY; CDR2 reads SMNVEV (reference sequence). Trimming stripped 0 bases from V and 5 bases from J, with 10 bases between. This CDR3 is CASSLSQGGYGYTF. The CDR3 DNA sequence: TGTGCCAGCAGTTTATCCCAGGGCGGGTATGGCTACACCTTC.